Listed below are T cell receptor beta chains from one sample, sequenced in a study of patients and donors after allogeneic stem cell transplantation. TCRdb re-called the RT-PCR reads with MiXCR, one entry per CDR3 protein. The profile shows 390,000 or so distinct CDR3 sequences, around 16% of them singletons. Source material: blood, either unsorted or a sorted T cell fraction (not recorded which). The receptors were gathered from a human donor who was either an allogeneic HSCT recipient or a stem cell or donor lymphocyte infusion donor (not recorded which). It is not recorded whose cells these are; they may come from a transplant donor. CDR3s include the opening cysteine and the closing phenylalanine or tryptophan. The D gene is left open where the match is weak. Clone sizes are given selectively: once, few, many, or a class where the clone is expanded.

v_call	clone_size	d_call	j_call	cdr3_nt	cdr3_aa
TRBV15	.	.	TRBJ1-2	TGTGCCACCAGCCCACCACTCGCGGGGGGTCGGGACTATGGCTACACCTTC	CATSPPLAGGRDYGYTF
TRBV5-1	many	.	TRBJ2-2	TGCGCCAGCAGCTTGGAAAGTTATGGGGAGCTGTTTTTT	CASSLESYGELFF
TRBV4-1	many	.	TRBJ1-5	TGCGCCAGCAGCCAAGTTCAGGGTTTCAATCAGCCCCAGCATTTT	CASSQVQGFNQPQHF
TRBV27	few	.	TRBJ2-3	TGTGCCAGCAGTCCTCCGTGGGCAGCAGATACGCAGTATTTT	CASSPPWAADTQYF
TRBV19	.	TRBD1	TRBJ2-7	TGTGCCAGTAAAGGCAGGGGGCGCAACGAGCAGTACTTC	CASKGRGRNEQYF
TRBV11-1	few	.	TRBJ2-1	TGTGCCAGCAGCGCGGACAGCCTCAATGAGCAGTTCTTC	CASSADSLNEQFF
TRBV9	.	TRBD1	TRBJ1-2	TGTGCCAGCAGCGTAGAAGGGGGCGCCAACTATGGCTACACCTTC	CASSVEGGANYGYTF
TRBV20-1	few	.	TRBJ2-3	TGCAGTGCTAGCCCCCGGGTACGCACAGATACGCAGTATTTT	CSASPRVRTDTQYF
TRBV25-1	many	.	TRBJ2-3	TGTGCCAGCAGTGAAGTCGGCCCAAATACGCAGTATTTT	CASSEVGPNTQYF
TRBV5-1	many	TRBD1	TRBJ2-1	TGCGCCAGCAGCTCGGGGGACAGGGATCCGCCCTACAATGAGCAGTTCTTC	CASSSGDRDPPYNEQFF
TRBV10-3	many	.	TRBJ1-1	TGTGCCATCAGTGAGATGGGAGAGGGAATGAACACTGAAGCTTTCTTT	CAISEMGEGMNTEAFF
TRBV7-9	many	.	TRBJ2-2	TGTGCCAGCAGCTTTGACCGCACCGGGGAGCTGTTTTTT	CASSFDRTGELFF
TRBV27	.	.	TRBJ2-7	TGTGCCAGCGGGCGGACTCACGAGCAGTACTTC	CASGRTHEQYF
TRBV30	.	.	TRBJ2-3	TGTGCCTGGAGTGTACGACAGACAGATACGCAGTATTTT	CAWSVRQTDTQYF
TRBV5-6	.	.	TRBJ2-1	TGTGCCAGCAGCTTGCGGCCTCCCCGGCCGGTGCAGTTCTTC	CASSLRPPRPVQFF
TRBV12-3/TRBV12-4	few	.	TRBJ2-7	TGTGCCAGCCGAAGCTCCTACGAGCAGTACTTC	CASRSSYEQYF
TRBV28	.	.	TRBJ2-7	TGTGCCAGCAGTTTACAGATTTACGAGCAGTACTTC	CASSLQIYEQYF
TRBV15	few	TRBD1	TRBJ1-3	TGTGCCACCAGCAGAGAGGACAGGGCTGGAAACACCATATATTTT	CATSREDRAGNTIYF
TRBV4-2	.	.	TRBJ2-1	TGTGCCAGCAGCCAAGAGCCCTCGACCGCAGCTTCTTACAATGAGCAGTTCTTC	CASSQEPSTAASYNEQFF
TRBV2	.	.	TRBJ2-1	TGTGCCAGCAGTGATGGAGAGTACAATGAGCAGTTCTTC	CASSDGEYNEQFF
TRBV3-1	.	.	TRBJ2-7	TGTGCCAGCAGCCAAGATTGGGCCGACGGGCAGTACTTC	CASSQDWADGQYF
TRBV4-2	.	.	TRBJ1-2	TGTGCCAGCAGCCAAGATAGGAAGAGAGGCTACACCTTC	CASSQDRKRGYTF
TRBV12-5	.	TRBD1	TRBJ2-7	TGTGCTAGTGGTTTGGAACAGACAGGGGGCTTATTAGCGGGATTATCCTACGAGCAGTACTTC	CASGLEQTGGLLAGLSYEQYF